This T cell receptor (beta chain) was recorded in a study of CD8+ T cells in alopecia areata. Study context: Grafted skin came from C3H/HeJ donors with spontaneous alopecia (roughly 6-13 months old) and was placed on approximately 7-10-week-old female C3H/HeJ mice.

cDNA prepared by RNA extraction and subsequent reverse transcription served as the template for sequencing. The table came from immunoSEQ multiplex PCR; TCRdb's copy has only in-frame clones and leaves some out. The profile covers about 270,000 clones, none occurring a single time. Study-wide results and caveats: Whereas mice showed it more clearly, TCR sharing across patients was murkier, possibly because of HLA. It was lesional scalp, especially alopecia totalis/universalis, that showed higher clonality than normal scalp. Sequencing of scalp tissue also captures the resident alphabeta T cells of normal skin.

A sort of pooled cutaneous lymph node cells used CD4, CD8alpha, NKG2D, NKG2ACE and other stains. Germline lookup yields CDR1 LGHNA and CDR2 YNLKQL (reference sequence). V lost 4 bases and J lost 5; bases outside the gene matches: 0. This CDR3 comprises 14 residues. This clone turned up a few times. Its antigen is not known. The gene symbols are mouse symbols. Sequencing ends 3 residues short of the CDR3 end; the germline J gene provides the rest. Other DNA sequences in the sample encode the same CDR3. The sample was CD4+ T cells sorted from a lymph node. The receptor's source is a C3H/HeJ mouse with alopecia areata. For this mouse line, the MHC haplotype is H2-k. The chain recombines TRBV5 with TRBJ1-6; 9 bases match TRBD1. TRBJ1-6 is an ORF, with its function uncertain. The chain's CDR3 is CASSRTGDNSPLYF. The sequenced part of the CDR3 DNA is TGTGCCAGCAGCCGGACAGGGGATAATTCGCCC.